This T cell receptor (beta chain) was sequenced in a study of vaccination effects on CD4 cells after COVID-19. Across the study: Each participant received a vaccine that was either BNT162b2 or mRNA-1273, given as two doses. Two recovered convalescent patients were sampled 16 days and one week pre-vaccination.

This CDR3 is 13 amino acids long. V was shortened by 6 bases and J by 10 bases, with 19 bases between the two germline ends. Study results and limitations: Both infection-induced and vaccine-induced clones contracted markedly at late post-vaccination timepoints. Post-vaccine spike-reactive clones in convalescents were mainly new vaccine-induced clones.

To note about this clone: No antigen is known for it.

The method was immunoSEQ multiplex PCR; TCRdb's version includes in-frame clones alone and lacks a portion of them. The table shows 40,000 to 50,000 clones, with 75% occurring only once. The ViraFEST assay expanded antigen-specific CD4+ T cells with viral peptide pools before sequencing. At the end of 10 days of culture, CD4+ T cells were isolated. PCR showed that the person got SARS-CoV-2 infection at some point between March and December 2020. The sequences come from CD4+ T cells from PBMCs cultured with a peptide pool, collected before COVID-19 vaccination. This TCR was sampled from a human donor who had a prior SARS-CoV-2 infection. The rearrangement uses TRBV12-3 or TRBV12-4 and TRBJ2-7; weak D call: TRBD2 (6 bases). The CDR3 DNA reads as TGTGCCAGCAGCCTCGCCGGGAGCAGTCTACAGTACTTC. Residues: CASSLAGSSLQYF.